This T cell receptor (beta chain) was captured by sequencing in a study of shared clonotypes between healthy human individuals. Repertoires were generated with immunoSEQ multiplex PCR, while TCRdb's copy carries only in-frame clones and drops some. The table has 600,000 to 750,000 clones, around 72% seen once. Of note for this clone: No antigen is known for it.

General study findings and limits: Naive subsets typically showed greater estimated richness than memory subsets.

Trimming removed 5 bases from V and 6 bases from J; junction bases left unmatched: 3. CDR1 is SGHAT and CDR2 is FQNNGV in the germline V gene. The length of the CDR3 is 13 residues. The genes are TRBV11-2 and TRBJ2-5, with 10 positions matching TRBD2. Sequencing was done on a sample of memory CD4+ T cells sorted from blood. Subset given: CD45RA-negative fraction. This clonotype was obtained from a woman younger than 45 in good health. The CDR3: CASSSSGRKTQYF. For the CDR3, the DNA is TGTGCCAGCAGCAGTAGCGGGAGGAAGACCCAGTACTTC. Full variable domain (rest looked up from reference TRBV11-2 and TRBJ2-5): EAGVAQSPRYKIIEKRQSVAFWCNPISGHATLYWYQQILGQGPKLLIQFQNNGVVDDSQLPKDRFSAERLKGVDSTLKIQPAKLEDSAVYLCASSSSGRKTQYFGPGTRLLVL.